The T cell receptor beta chain under discussion was sequenced for a study of T cells in localized non-small cell lung cancer. Sequenced by immunoSEQ multiplex PCR; TCRdb stores in-frame clones only, minus some. The top ten hold less than 5% of the sample, which has 25,000 to 30,000 clones, approximately 85% seen once. Study-wide findings and caveats: Overall survival was longer when the density of T cells in the blood was higher. Exceeding tumor, uninvolved adjacent lung had the highest T cell clonality. In adjacent lung, a median around 50 of the top 100 tumor clones were found.

The CDR3 contains 15 residues. V was pared by 6 bases and J by 4 bases, with 16 bases between. Looked up from germline, CDR1 is KGHSH and CDR2 is LQKENI. This clone was found once. What it recognizes is unknown. This sequence originates from a woman aged 35 to 75 with stage I lung adenocarcinoma. The gene calls are TRBV18 and TRBJ1-5, with D perhaps TRBD1 (6 bases). The specimen comprised peripheral blood, sampled before any cancer treatment. The CDR3 reads CASSQGTQINQPQHF. For the CDR3, the DNA is TGTGCCAGCTCGCAGGGGACCCAAATAAATCAGCCCCAGCATTTT. Looking up the rest from reference TRBV18 and TRBJ1-5 gives the full variable domain: NAGVMQNPRHLVRRRGQEARLRCSPMKGHSHVYWYRQLPEEGLKFMVYLQKENIIDESGMPKERFSAEFPKEGPSILRIQQVVRGDSAAYFCASSQGTQINQPQHFGDGTRLSIL.